These T cell receptor beta chains were read from a single sample in a study of early T cells in non-severe SARS-CoV-2 infection. TCRdb itself ran the 5' RACE reads through MiXCR, one entry per CDR3 protein. Among 75,000 to 90,000 distinct CDR3 sequences, about 6% were seen once, and the ten largest hold about 7.5%. The sample comprised whole blood. These receptor sequences come from an adult who was a healthcare worker with PCR-confirmed SARS-CoV-2 infection or an uninfected control (not recorded which). CDR3s include the opening cysteine and the closing phenylalanine or tryptophan.

>TRBJ2-1|TRBV7-6
CASSGGVFEQFF
>TRBJ1-1|TRBV20-1
CSARDPTGFGTEAFF
>TRBJ1-1|TRBV5-8
CASTWTSTEAFF
>TRBJ2-7|TRBV6-2/TRBV6-3
CASSYLAGSHEQYF
>TRBJ2-7|TRBV5-1
CASTSGGNEQYF
>TRBJ2-5|TRBV6-5
CASSRDRRGSETQYF
>TRBJ2-3|TRBV11-2
CASSLSGGLDTQYF
>TRBJ2-7|TRBV20-1
CSAGTSGRLYEQYF
>TRBJ2-1|TRBV19
CASRDRVMYNEQFF
>TRBJ2-3|TRBV12-3/TRBV12-4
CASSPDSSSTDTQYF
>TRBJ2-5|TRBV19
CASSQSPLSQETQYF
>TRBJ2-3|TRBV6-1
CASRALGLGTTDTQYF
>TRBJ2-2|TRBV11-2
CASSPPKGNTGELFF
>TRBJ2-7|TRBV12-3/TRBV12-4
CASSRGLGAYEQYF
>TRBJ2-7|TRBV7-2
CASSLEGRAYEQYF
>TRBJ2-7|TRBV5-6
CASSLQGPNYYEQYF
>TRBJ1-5|TRBV20-1
CSAAWGGPNQPQHF
>TRBJ2-3|TRBV14
CASSQDATSGRHTQYF
>TRBJ2-1|TRBV11-2
CASSPPGQGSLEGNEQFF
>TRBJ1-1|TRBV15
CATRPRQGAFEAFF
>TRBJ2-1|TRBV27
CASSREGRLEYNEQFF
>TRBJ2-7|TRBV11-1
CASSLRGNPTYEQYF
>TRBJ2-7|TRBV15
CATSRDQGSYEQYF
>TRBJ1-5|TRBV2
CASSEAREQPQHF
>TRBJ1-6|TRBV6-1
CASSAPSRGIDSPLHF
>TRBJ2-1|TRBV14
CASSQDRTSGSNEQFF
>TRBJ2-7|TRBV6-2/TRBV6-3
CASNYGGTYEQYF
>TRBJ2-1|TRBV2
CASRILDFEQFF
>TRBJ2-3|TRBV25-1
CASSGLGLGPSADTQYF
>TRBJ1-1|TRBV18
CASSPGQGQEAFF
>TRBJ1-1|TRBV30
CAWSEMGNTEAFF
>TRBJ2-2|TRBV6-1
CASSGLAGVVSGELFF
>TRBJ1-2|TRBV20-1
CSGSRGGIYGYTF
>TRBJ1-3|TRBV6-6
CASSYSGPGAGNTIYF
>TRBJ2-5|TRBV12-3/TRBV12-4
CASSSRGTGVETQYF
>TRBJ2-5|TRBV27
CASRGEGGLAGETQYF
>TRBJ1-2|TRBV7-2
CASSPKTANYGYTF
>TRBJ2-3|TRBV5-1
CATAVWGTDTQYF
>TRBJ1-4|TRBV7-9
CASSLRTGTNEKLFF